This is a list of T cell receptor beta chains from one sample in a study of blood T cell repertoires in COVID-19. Data came from immunoSEQ multiplex PCR; TCRdb stores just in-frame clones and leaves some out. The repertoire holds some 110,000 clones, with roughly 80% as singletons. Sequenced material: peripheral blood. The receptors originated from a man aged 70 or older with acute or convalescent COVID-19. The CDR3 runs from the conserved cysteine through the conserved F or W. D genes are given only for firm matches. Clone size is not always given. Where it is, it says once, few, many or a class for expanded clones.

j_gene	v_gene	abundance	d_gene	CDR3nt	CDR3aa
TRBJ1-1	TRBV11-3	.	.	TGTGCCAGCAGCGCAAGAGGTGAAGCTTTCTTT	CASSARGEAFF
TRBJ2-5	TRBV11-3	.	TRBD2	TGTGCCAGCAGCTTAGGGGGGGGATTACAAGAGACCCAGTACTTC	CASSLGGGLQETQYF
TRBJ1-1	TRBV20-1	.	.	TGCAGTGCTAGTCTCGGTTCAGGGAGGACTGAAGCTTTCTTT	CSASLGSGRTEAFF
TRBJ1-5	TRBV28	.	TRBD1	TGTGCCAGCAGTTTATCACGGGACAGGGGTTTTCAGCCCCAGCATTTT	CASSLSRDRGFQPQHF
TRBJ2-6	TRBV30	.	.	TGTGCCTGGAGTCCCACGAGGTCTGGGGCCAACGTCCTGACTTTC	CAWSPTRSGANVLTF
TRBJ1-4	TRBV28	.	TRBD1	TGTGCCAGTGGAGGAGGACAGGGGATTGAAAAACTGTTTTTT	CASGGGQGIEKLFF
TRBJ2-7	TRBV30	once	.	TGTGCCTGGAGTGTAGCCCGCGAGCAGTACTTC	CAWSVAREQYF
TRBJ1-6	TRBV7-9	.	TRBD1	TGTGCCAGCAGCTTGTCCAGGGGGGTTTCACCCCTCCACTTT	CASSLSRGVSPLHF
TRBJ1-5	TRBV19	.	.	TGTGCCAGTACGGAAACAGGGTTGCTCAATCAGCCCCAGCATTTT	CASTETGLLNQPQHF
TRBJ2-7	TRBV28	once	TRBD1	TGTGCCAGCAGTCCCGGGACAGGGGCCCCTGGCGAGCAGTACTTC	CASSPGTGAPGEQYF
TRBJ2-3	TRBV19	.	TRBD1	TGTGCCAGTAGTACGCAAGACAGGGGTGATACGCAGTATTTT	CASSTQDRGDTQYF
TRBJ2-7	TRBV5-1	.	.	TGCGCCAGCAGCTGGGGGGAGACATTCCACGAGCAGTACTTC	CASSWGETFHEQYF
TRBJ2-1	TRBV21-1	.	.	TGTGCCAGCATCCCGGGACAGGGGGGCGATGAGCAGTTCTTC	CASIPGQGGDEQFF
TRBJ2-3	TRBV24-1	.	TRBD2	TGTGCCACCAGTGAGCGCGGGGGGACAGATACGCAGTATTTT	CATSERGGTDTQYF
TRBJ2-2	TRBV5-1	few	.	TGCGCCAGCAGCTTGTTGGGGGGAATCAACACCGGGGAGCTGTTTTTT	CASSLLGGINTGELFF
TRBJ1-1	TRBV27	.	TRBD1	TGTGCCAGCAGTTATAAAAGGGGAACAGGGGGGTCCACTGAAGCTTTCTTT	CASSYKRGTGGSTEAFF
TRBJ2-7	TRBV5-1	.	TRBD1	TGCGCCAGCAGCTTGGCCGGGACAGTGACCTCCTACGAGCAGTACTTC	CASSLAGTVTSYEQYF
TRBJ1-2	TRBV28	.	TRBD1	TGTGCCACTCCGAGGGTTCGAGGGGGCCATGGCTACACCTTC	CATPRVRGGHGYTF
TRBJ1-1	TRBV5-1	.	.	TGCGCCAGCAGCTTGTCCGTAATCGGGAACACTGAAGCTTTCTTT	CASSLSVIGNTEAFF
TRBJ2-1	TRBV10-2	few	.	TGCGCCAGCATGTGGCCGGGGTCCTACAATGAGCAGTTCTTC	CASMWPGSYNEQFF
TRBJ2-1	TRBV3-1/TRBV3-2	.	TRBD2	TGTGCCAGCAGGGCTAGCGGGGGGGCCGGCTCCTACAATGAGCAGTTCTTC	CASRASGGAGSYNEQFF
TRBJ2-5	TRBV28	.	TRBD2	TGTGCCAGCAGACCCAGCGGGAGAGGGGGAGAGACCCAGTACTTC	CASRPSGRGGETQYF
TRBJ1-1	TRBV2	.	.	TGTGCCAGCAGTGCCATGGGGGGTAACACTGAAGCTTTCTTT	CASSAMGGNTEAFF
TRBJ2-7	TRBV5-4	.	.	TGTGCCAGCAGCTCCGGGCTAGACAGGCTTAAGGGCGAGCAGTACTTC	CASSSGLDRLKGEQYF
TRBJ2-3	TRBV5-1	once	TRBD2	TGCGCCAGCAGCCTAGCGGGGGGGCTCTCAGATACGCAGTATTTT	CASSLAGGLSDTQYF
TRBJ1-3	TRBV10-3	.	.	TGTGCCACCGCAGGTTCTGGAAACACCATATATTTT	CATAGSGNTIYF
TRBJ2-2	TRBV19	.	.	TGTGCCAGTAGTCTTGAGCCCGCAGGGATACCCGGGGAGCTGTTTTTT	CASSLEPAGIPGELFF
TRBJ1-5	TRBV6-5	.	.	TGTGCCAGCAGTACAACGTTACATCAGCCCCAGCATTTT	CASSTTLHQPQHF
TRBJ1-1	TRBV5-4	.	.	TGTGCCAGCAGCTTGGCTCAGGGTATGAACACTGAAGCTTTCTTT	CASSLAQGMNTEAFF
TRBJ1-3	TRBV19	.	TRBD1	TGTGCCAGTAGTAGGCCGAGACAGGGCGGAAACACCATATATTTT	CASSRPRQGGNTIYF
TRBJ1-4	TRBV28	.	TRBD1	TGTGCCAGCAGTTTGGTGCAGGGGGAACTGTTTTTT	CASSLVQGELFF
TRBJ1-4	TRBV2	.	.	TGTGCCAGCAGTCGTGAGTCTAATGAAAAACTGTTTTTT	CASSRESNEKLFF
TRBJ2-3	TRBV19	.	TRBD2	TGTGCCAGTAGTATAGCTTACGCGGGGGGCGGCACAGATACGCAGTATTTT	CASSIAYAGGGTDTQYF
TRBJ1-2	TRBV1	.	.	TGCACCAGCAGCCAAGGGCGACAAGCTAACTATGGCTACACCTTC	CTSSQGRQANYGYTF
TRBJ1-1	TRBV28	.	.	TGTGCCAGCAGCACCATCGAGGGCCTCCCAGAAGCTTTCTTT	CASSTIEGLPEAFF
TRBJ1-6	TRBV2	.	.	TGTGCCAGCAGTGGGTCAGGAGGGACACCCCTCCACTTT	CASSGSGGTPLHF
TRBJ1-1	TRBV3-1/TRBV3-2	.	.	TGTGCCAGCAGCCAAGAGAGCCAGGGGAACACTGAAGCTTTCTTT	CASSQESQGNTEAFF
TRBJ2-7	TRBV7-8	.	.	TGTGCCAGCAGCTTAGGGACAGCCTACGAGCAGTACTTC	CASSLGTAYEQYF
TRBJ1-4	TRBV24-1	.	.	TGTGCCACCAGTGAATTCGATAGGACAATCCTCAGGGTTGATGAAAAACTGTTTTTT	CATSEFDRTILRVDEKLFF
TRBJ2-1	TRBV28	once	TRBD2	TGTGCCAGCAGTTTCTCTGGGGAGGGGAGGAATGAGCAGTTCTTC	CASSFSGEGRNEQFF
TRBJ1-2	TRBV9	.	TRBD1	TGTGCCAGCAGCGTAGGCGACAGGGGGAGGTATGGCTACACCTTC	CASSVGDRGRYGYTF
TRBJ1-1	TRBV2	.	.	TGTGCCAGCAGTGTTGGGGAGCACACTGAAGCTTTCTTT	CASSVGEHTEAFF
TRBJ2-3	TRBV5-5	once	TRBD2	TGTGCCAGCAGCTTGAGGGAGGGAGCGACAGATACGCAGTATTTT	CASSLREGATDTQYF
TRBJ2-6	TRBV3-1/TRBV3-2	.	TRBD2	TGTGCCAGCAGCCCGATAGCGGGACCCTCCTCTGGGGCCAACGTCCTGACTTTC	CASSPIAGPSSGANVLTF
TRBJ1-5	TRBV9	.	TRBD1	TGTGCCAGCAGCCCCGGGACAGGGGATCAGCCCCAGCATTTT	CASSPGTGDQPQHF
TRBJ1-5	TRBV23-1	once	.	TGCGCCAGCACCGAAACCGGGTTCCAGATATGCAATCAGCCCCAGCATTTT	CASTETGFQICNQPQHF